Listed below are T cell receptor beta chains from one sample, sequenced in a study of blood T cell repertoires in COVID-19. TCRdb keeps only in-frame clones here, not all; method: immunoSEQ multiplex PCR. The table includes 100,000 to 110,000 clones, just over 85% detected once. Material for sequencing was peripheral blood. These receptor sequences come from a human donor in a cohort sampled during active COVID-19. CDR3s include the opening cysteine and the closing phenylalanine or tryptophan. The D gene is left open where the match is weak. The size entry is marked missing in some rows and otherwise reads once, few, many or a size class.

clone_size j_call d_call v_call cdr3_nt cdr3_aa
- TRBJ2-3 - TRBV3-1/TRBV3-2 TGTGCCAGCACCACGGGACAAACCTTCCGTACGCAGTATTTT CASTTGQTFRTQYF
once TRBJ2-5 TRBD2 TRBV5-4 TGTGCCAGCAGCTTGCCCTCTAGCGGGAGGGGGGAGACCCAGTACTTC CASSLPSSGRGETQYF
- TRBJ2-5 - TRBV5-1 TGCGCCAGCAGCGAAGGACTGGGCCAAGAGACCCAGTACTTC CASSEGLGQETQYF
- TRBJ1-1 - TRBV6-5 TGTGCCAGCAGCCTCCCAGGGATGAACACTGAAGCTTTCTTT CASSLPGMNTEAFF
- TRBJ1-6 - TRBV5-1 TGCGCCAGCAGTTACCTCGGGACATCAAACTATAATTCACCCCTCCACTTT CASSYLGTSNYNSPLHF
- TRBJ1-2 TRBD1 TRBV9 TGTGCCAGCAGCGTTATTCAGGGGGGTGGCTACACCTTC CASSVIQGGGYTF
- TRBJ1-1 TRBD1 TRBV10-3 TGTGCCATCAGAAAGACAGGGGACAGAAATCAGAACACTGAAGCTTTCTTT CAIRKTGDRNQNTEAFF
- TRBJ1-5 TRBD1 TRBV6-1 TGTGCCAGCAGTGAATCGGGACAGCACAATCAGCCCCAGCATTTT CASSESGQHNQPQHF
- TRBJ1-3 TRBD1 TRBV5-4 TGTGCCAGCAGCCCCGGGACAGTTGGAAACACCATATATTTT CASSPGTVGNTIYF
- TRBJ1-2 - TRBV30 TGTGCCTGGAGTGTCTCTCCCTATGGCTACACCTTC CAWSVSPYGYTF
once TRBJ2-4 - TRBV7-2 TGTGCCAGCAGCCTCCTCCAAGCTCGGGTTGGGGCCAAAAACATTCAGTACTTC CASSLLQARVGAKNIQYF
- TRBJ1-2 TRBD1 TRBV6-1 TGTGCCAGCAGTGAATTGGGGTGGGGACAGGGGATCTATGGCTACACCTTC CASSELGWGQGIYGYTF
once TRBJ2-1 - TRBV11-3 TGTGCCAGCAGCTTAGATGACAGTACCCTAAATGAGCAGTTCTTC CASSLDDSTLNEQFF
- TRBJ2-3 TRBD2 TRBV9 TGTGCCAGCGGGTTAGGACTAGCCTTAGATACGCAGTATTTT CASGLGLALDTQYF
- TRBJ1-5 - TRBV28 TGTGCCAGCAGTTTCCAGATCGCCAATCAGCCCCAGCATTTT CASSFQIANQPQHF
- TRBJ2-3 - TRBV7-2 TGTGCCAGCAGCCCAGGACTGGGTACAGATACGCAGTATTTT CASSPGLGTDTQYF
- TRBJ2-2 - TRBV4-1 TGCGCCAGCAGCCAAGATCGATCCAGGTTCTACACCGGGGAGCTGTTTTTT CASSQDRSRFYTGELFF
- TRBJ2-1 - TRBV10-1 TGCGCCAGCAGTCGACCGCCGGGTAATGAGCAGTTCTTC CASSRPPGNEQFF
- TRBJ2-1 TRBD2 TRBV3-1/TRBV3-2 TGTGCCAGCACCCGGGGTAGCGGGAGCTCCTACAATGAGCAGTTCTTC CASTRGSGSSYNEQFF
- TRBJ2-4 TRBD1 TRBV27 TGTGCCAGCAGTTTTAACAGGGGGATAGCCAAAAACATTCAGTACTTC CASSFNRGIAKNIQYF
- TRBJ2-7 TRBD2 TRBV18 TGTGCCAGCTCACCGTTTCTAGCGGGAGTTGGCACCTACGAGCAGTACTTC CASSPFLAGVGTYEQYF
- TRBJ1-2 TRBD1 TRBV27 TGTGCCAGCAGACGGAACAGGGGAGGATATGGCTACACCTTC CASRRNRGGYGYTF
- TRBJ1-1 - TRBV25-1 TGTGCCGGCAGTTTAAAAGGGGTGAACACTGAAGCTTTCTTT CAGSLKGVNTEAFF
- TRBJ2-5 - TRBV4-2 TGTGCCAGCAGTCGGATTCGGAGCTACCAAGAGACCCAGTACTTC CASSRIRSYQETQYF
medium-sized TRBJ2-3 - TRBV6-4 TGTGCCAGCAGTGACTCGGCTCACACAGATACGCAGTATTTT CASSDSAHTDTQYF
- TRBJ2-5 - TRBV5-1 TGCGCCAGCAGCACAGGACTAAGCCCTGAGACCCAGTACTTC CASSTGLSPETQYF
- TRBJ2-2 - TRBV5-1 TGCGCCAGCAGCTCGGGGCGGGGGACAGGAGGCACCGGGGAGCTGTTTTTT CASSSGRGTGGTGELFF
- TRBJ2-7 - TRBV7-9 TGTGCCAGCAGCTTAGTTGCTAGAGGAGACGAGCAGTACTTC CASSLVARGDEQYF
few TRBJ2-5 - TRBV11-3 TGTGCCAGCAGCTTAGCTCCCGTTGGACTCGCTCAAGAGACCCAGTACTTC CASSLAPVGLAQETQYF
- TRBJ2-7 TRBD2 TRBV4-3 TGCGCCAGCAGCCAAGGATTAGCGGGGAGCTACGAGCAGTACTTC CASSQGLAGSYEQYF
few TRBJ2-1 - TRBV9 TGTGCCAGCAGCGATCAGTCTAGCTCCTACAATGAGCAGTTCTTC CASSDQSSSYNEQFF
- TRBJ2-3 TRBD2 TRBV3-1/TRBV3-2 TGTGCCAGCAGATCGAGCGGGAGAAAAAGCACAGATACGCAGTATTTT CASRSSGRKSTDTQYF
- TRBJ1-6 - TRBV25-1 TGTGCCAGCAGTGAAGCGGGTGGGGGGTCTTCACCCCTCCACTTT CASSEAGGGSSPLHF
- TRBJ2-3 - TRBV9 TGTGCCAGCAGCGAGGGGTGGGGAGGGGGAGATACGCAGTATTTT CASSEGWGGGDTQYF
- TRBJ1-2 TRBD1 TRBV27 TGTGCCAGCAGTTTTTTTGGGACAGGGGCGAACTATGGCTACACCTTC CASSFFGTGANYGYTF
- TRBJ2-7 TRBD2 TRBV27 TGTGCCAGCGCAAGAGGGCTAGCGGGCACCTACGAGCAGTACTTC CASARGLAGTYEQYF
once TRBJ2-7 - TRBV5-4 TGTGCCAGCAGCCCGGCCGGGAGCTCCTACGAGCAGTACTTC CASSPAGSSYEQYF
- TRBJ2-7 TRBD2 TRBV28 TGTGCCAGCAGTCGGGGGACTAGCGGCTACGAGCAGTACTTC CASSRGTSGYEQYF
- TRBJ1-5 TRBD1 TRBV27 TGTGCCAGCAGTTCAATAGGACAGGGGGCCGGTCAGCCCCAGCATTTT CASSSIGQGAGQPQHF
- TRBJ1-5 - TRBV27 TGTGCCAGCAGGACTCACCAGGGGAATCAGCCCCAGCATTTT CASRTHQGNQPQHF
once TRBJ2-2 TRBD1 TRBV4-1 TGCGCCAGCAGCCAAGAGGGGACAGGCAAGAACACCGGGGAGCTGTTTTTT CASSQEGTGKNTGELFF
- TRBJ1-5 - TRBV5-4 TGTGCCAGCAGTCCCGGACAGTATCAGCCCCAGCATTTT CASSPGQYQPQHF
- TRBJ2-1 TRBD2 TRBV28 TGTGCCAGCAGCCCACCCCCCGGGACTAGCAATGAGCAGTTCTTC CASSPPPGTSNEQFF
- TRBJ2-3 - TRBV5-4 TGTGCCAGCAGCTTGAAGGGGTTTGGCACAGATACGCAGTATTTT CASSLKGFGTDTQYF
- TRBJ1-5 TRBD1 TRBV28 TGTGCCAGCAGTTCCAGACAGGGCCTCGGGGGTCAGCCCCAGCATTTT CASSSRQGLGGQPQHF
- TRBJ2-7 - TRBV7-2 TGTGCCAGCAGCGGGCGTGGAGGGGGCGAATACGAGCAGTACTTC CASSGRGGGEYEQYF
few TRBJ2-3 - TRBV11-3 TGTGCCAGCAGCGGCGACCCCCTACTACCGCAGTATTTT CASSGDPLLPQYF
- TRBJ1-1 - TRBV5-4 TGTGCCAGCAGTCTGGAGCGGATGAACACTGAAGCTTTCTTT CASSLERMNTEAFF
- TRBJ2-3 TRBD2 TRBV7-9 TGTGCCAGCAGCCCCGGGACTAGGGAGGGAGATACGCAGTATTTT CASSPGTREGDTQYF
once TRBJ2-6 - TRBV4-1 TGCGCCAGCAGCCAAGACACTTCCTCTGGGGCCAACGTCCTGACTTTC CASSQDTSSGANVLTF
- TRBJ2-1 - TRBV27 TGTGCCAGCAGTTTATCGTCAGCGGAGTCCTACAATGAGCAGTTCTTC CASSLSSAESYNEQFF